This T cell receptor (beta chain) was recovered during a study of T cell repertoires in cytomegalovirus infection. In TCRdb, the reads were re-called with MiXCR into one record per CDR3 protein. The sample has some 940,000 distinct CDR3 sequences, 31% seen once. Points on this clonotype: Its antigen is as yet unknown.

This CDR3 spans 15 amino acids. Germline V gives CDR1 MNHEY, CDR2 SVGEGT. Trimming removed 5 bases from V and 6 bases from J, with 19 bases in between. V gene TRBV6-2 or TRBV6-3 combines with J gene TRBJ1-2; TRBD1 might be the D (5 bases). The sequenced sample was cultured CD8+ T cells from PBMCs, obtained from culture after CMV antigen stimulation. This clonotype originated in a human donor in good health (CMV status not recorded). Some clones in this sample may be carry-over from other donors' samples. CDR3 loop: CASSPDSAVLNGYTF. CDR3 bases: TGTGCCAGCAGTCCCGACAGTGCGGTACTAAATGGCTACACCTTC.